The 20 T cell receptor beta chains below come from one sample, sequenced in a study of cytomegalovirus exposure and HLA in healthy donors. Primers included in the PCR were 60 Vbeta and 13 Jbeta primers. Profiling relied on immunoSEQ multiplex PCR, and the TCRdb table lists in-frame clones only, not all of them. Of about 120,000 clones listed, over 60% were seen once; the top ten hold under 3.5%. Input material: PBMCs. These TCRs come from a female donor in good health and CMV-seronegative.

This chain joins TRBV5-6 and TRBJ2-7, with D unclear. CDR3 length: 15 amino acids. Germline CDR1 is SGHDT and CDR2 is YYEEEE. V was pared by 1 base and J by 0 bases, with 11 bases between. The CDR3 loop is CASSLYLRISYEQYF. The CDR3 DNA reads TGTGCCAGCAGCTTGTACTTGCGGATCTCCTACGAGCAGTACTTC.

The V and J genes are TRBV9 and TRBJ2-6; D gene ambiguous. V was shortened by 4 bases and J by 0 bases, with 5 bases between the two germline ends. The CDR3 consists of 14 residues. Germline values: CDR1 SGDLS, CDR2 YYNGEE. CDR3: CASSLYSGANVLTF. DNA of the CDR3: TGTGCCAGCAGCTTGTACTCTGGGGCCAACGTCCTGACTTTC.

The rearrangement links TRBV6-1 to TRBJ1-2; 9 bases are a match to TRBD1. Germline V lookup: CDR1 MNHNS, CDR2 SASEGT. The CDR3 is made up of 14 amino acids. V lost 5 bases to trimming and J lost 4 bases; unmatched junction nucleotides: 5. The CDR3 DNA reads TGTGCCAGCAGTCGGACAGGGGTGGGCTATGGCTACACCTTC. Its translation: CASSRTGVGYGYTF.

The chain joins TRBV29-1 to TRBJ1-5; a weak D match, TRBD1 (5 bases). The CDR3 covers 13 residues. The germline V gene encodes CDR1 SQVTM and CDR2 ANQGSEA. Deletions cut 3 bases from V and 6 bases from J, with 12 bases between. The CDR3 DNA reads as TGCAGCGTTGATGGGGGGTTGGGTCAGCCCCAGCATTTT. It encodes CSVDGGLGQPQHF.

The chain combines TRBV7-9 with TRBJ1-2; possible D gene TRBD1, 6 bases. This CDR3 contains 15 residues. V was shortened by 7 bases and J by 4 bases, with 19 bases between the two germline ends. Germline values: CDR1 SEHNR, CDR2 FQNEAQ (reference sequence). CDR3 in DNA: TGTGCCAGCACAGACCCGGCAGGGGCTTCCTATGGCTACACCTTC. This encodes CASTDPAGASYGYTF. Looking up the rest from reference TRBV7-9 and TRBJ1-2 gives the full variable domain: DTGVSQNPRHKITKRGQNVTFRCDPISEHNRLYWYRQTLGQGPEFLTYFQNEAQLEKSRLLSDRFSAERPKGSFSTLEIQRTEQGDSAMYLCASTDPAGASYGYTFGSGTRLTVV.

The rearrangement links TRBV2 to TRBJ2-1; D is uncertain. Germline lookup yields CDR1 SNHLY and CDR2 FYNNEI. This CDR3 region has 12 residues. Trimming left V 4 bases short and J 4 bases short, with 5 bases between. In DNA form, the CDR3 reads TGTGCCAGCAGTGTCGGGTACAATGAGCAGTTCTTC. Translated, it gives CASSVGYNEQFF.

The chain joins TRBV9 to TRBJ1-2; D gene ambiguous. CDR3 length: 14 amino acids. Trimming shortened V by 0 bases and J by 2 bases, and 8 bases separated the two germline ends. The V gene's germline CDR1 is SGDLS and CDR2 YYNGEE. CDR3 in DNA: TGTGCCAGCAGCGTAGGCTCGGGGAACTATGGCTACACCTTC. As protein: CASSVGSGNYGYTF.

The V gene is TRBV6-1, the J gene TRBJ2-3; 8 positions agree with TRBD2. Trimming cost V 2 bases and J 4 bases; bases outside gene matches: 11. The germline gives CDR1 MNHNS, CDR2 SASEGT. CDR3 length: 17 residues. CDR3 DNA sequence: TGTGCCAGCAGTGAAAGGGGCTCGGGGGGGCGGGCAGATACGCAGTATTTT. Encoded protein: CASSERGSGGRADTQYF.

The chain recombines TRBV7-9 with TRBJ1-1, with D hard to call. Trimming cost V 0 bases and J 11 bases, with 16 bases left between them. The CDR3 runs to 14 residues. The germline V gene has CDR1 SEHNR and CDR2 FQNEAQ (reference sequence). The CDR3 is CASSLALAPTRAFF. DNA of the CDR3: TGTGCCAGCAGCTTAGCTTTAGCTCCTACAAGGGCTTTCTTT.

V and J are TRBV30 and TRBJ2-3, with D perhaps matching TRBD2 (6 bases). CDR3 length: 15 residues. Trimming left V 3 bases short and J 2 bases short, with 15 bases between. Germline lookup yields CDR1 GTSNPN and CDR2 SVGIG (reference sequence). The CDR3 DNA sequence: TGTGCCTGGAGCTTAGCGGTCTCTTTCACAGATACGCAGTATTTT. Translation: CAWSLAVSFTDTQYF. The full variable domain, in which reference TRBV30 and TRBJ2-3 provide the parts outside the CDR3, is SQTIHQWPATLVQPVGSPLSLECTVEGTSNPNLYWYRQAAGRGLQLLFYSVGIGQISSEVPQNLSASRPQDRQFILSSKKLLLSDSGFYLCAWSLAVSFTDTQYFGPGTRLTVL.

This clone has only one observation. The chain employs TRBV5-1 and TRBJ2-7; 7 nucleotides agree with TRBD1. Germline lookup yields CDR1 SGHRS and CDR2 YFSETQ. There are 22 residues in the CDR3. With V trimmed by 1 base and J by 3 bases, 28 bases remained unmatched. CDR3 nucleotides: TGCGCCAGCAGCTTGTGGGGACAGTACCAGACTCCCCTATTTGTTTTTGGCTACGAGCAGTACTTC. Translation gives CASSLWGQYQTPLFVFGYEQYF.

Worth noting for this clone: The junction departs from the called germline gene at one end, perhaps through a read error. J is TRBJ1-5 and V is TRBV6-5, with TRBD1 as a possible D gene (5 bases). This CDR3 region has 15 residues. CDR1 is MNHEY and CDR2 is SVGAGI in the germline V gene. CDR3 amino acids: CAGSPTGGGNQPQHF. CDR3 coding DNA: TGTGCCGGCAGTCCGACCGGGGGTGGCAATCAGCCCCAGCATTTT.

CDR3 amino acids: CASRDRADEQYF. In DNA form, the CDR3 reads TGCGCCAGCCGGGACAGAGCGGACGAGCAGTACTTC. The rearrangement joins TRBV5-1 to TRBJ2-7, with 7 positions matching TRBD1. The germline V gene has CDR1 SGHRS and CDR2 YFSETQ. CDR3 length: 12 amino acids. V was pared by 7 bases and J by 5 bases, with 6 bases of the junction left unmatched.

The chain links TRBV7-3 to TRBJ2-5; 7 nucleotides agree with TRBD1. The CDR3 contains 15 residues. The V segment lost 4 bases and the J segment 4 bases; nucleotides outside the gene matches: 9. Per germline, CDR1 SGHTA and CDR2 FQGTGA. Here the CDR3 reads CASSSSGGTGETQYF. The DNA for the CDR3 is TGTGCCAGCAGCTCCTCAGGGGGAACGGGAGAGACCCAGTACTTC.

The chain carries TRBV7-9 and TRBJ1-2; no reliable D call. Germline V CDR1 and CDR2: SEHNR, FQNEAQ (reference sequence). Trimming shortened V by 5 bases and J by 4 bases, and 8 bases separated the two germline ends. This CDR3 spans 12 amino acids. The CDR3 DNA is TGTGCCAGCAGCCCCCAGTCCTATGGCTACACCTTC. Encoded protein: CASSPQSYGYTF. The complete variable domain, with remaining parts taken from reference TRBV7-9 and TRBJ1-2, reads DTGVSQNPRHKITKRGQNVTFRCDPISEHNRLYWYRQTLGQGPEFLTYFQNEAQLEKSRLLSDRFSAERPKGSFSTLEIQRTEQGDSAMYLCASSPQSYGYTFGSGTRLTVV.

The chain combines TRBV5-1 with TRBJ1-2, with D perhaps TRBD1 (6 bases). Trimming took 1 base from V and 4 from J, leaving 8 bases between them. Germline assignment: CDR1 SGHRS and CDR2 YFSETQ. CDR3 size: 13 residues. The CDR3 nucleotides are TGCGCCAGCAGCTTGACAGGGTCCTATGGCTACACCTTC. This gives the protein CASSLTGSYGYTF. The full variable domain, with the rest looked up from reference TRBV5-1 and TRBJ1-2, is KAGVTQTPRYLIKTRGQQVTLSCSPISGHRSVSWYQQTPGQGLQFLFEYFSETQRNKGNFPGRFSGRQFSNSRSEMNVSTLELGDSALYLCASSLTGSYGYTFGSGTRLTVV.

This sequence joins TRBV7-9 and TRBJ2-3, with 8 bases that match TRBD2. The J segment lost 5 bases and the V segment lost 1 base, leaving 8 bases of the junction unmatched. There are 16 residues in the CDR3. CDR1 SEHNR and CDR2 FQNEAQ come from the germline V gene (reference sequence). The CDR3 DNA sequence: TGTGCCAGCAGCTTAGGGCTCCGGGGGGGCCAAGATACGCAGTATTTT. Translating gives CASSLGLRGGQDTQYF.

The rearrangement uses TRBV5-1 and TRBJ2-5, with D tentatively TRBD2 (6 bases). Trimming took off 4 bases at V and 2 bases at J, with 6 bases between the two ends. Per germline, CDR1 SGHRS and CDR2 YFSETQ. The CDR3 has 12 residues. The DNA for the CDR3 is TGCGCCAGCAGCAGCGGGCAAGAGACCCAGTACTTC. Translating it yields CASSSGQETQYF.

The J gene is TRBJ1-1, the V gene TRBV15; D unresolved. The CDR3 contains 16 residues. Germline CDR1 is LNHNV and CDR2 is YYDKDF (reference sequence). Trimming took 1 base from V and 0 from J, leaving 12 bases between them. CDR3 region: CATSRGLEKMNTEAFF. The CDR3, as DNA: TGTGCCACCAGCAGAGGTCTGGAGAAGATGAACACTGAAGCTTTCTTT.

This chain uses TRBV29-1 with TRBJ2-5, with TRBD1 matching over 8 bases. Germline CDR1 SQVTM, CDR2 ANQGSEA. CDR3 length: 14 residues. V was pared by 1 base and J by 5 bases, with 6 bases of the junction left unmatched. The CDR3 here is CSVEAGGAGETQYF. CDR3 coding DNA: TGCAGCGTTGAAGCAGGGGGCGCCGGGGAGACCCAGTACTTC.